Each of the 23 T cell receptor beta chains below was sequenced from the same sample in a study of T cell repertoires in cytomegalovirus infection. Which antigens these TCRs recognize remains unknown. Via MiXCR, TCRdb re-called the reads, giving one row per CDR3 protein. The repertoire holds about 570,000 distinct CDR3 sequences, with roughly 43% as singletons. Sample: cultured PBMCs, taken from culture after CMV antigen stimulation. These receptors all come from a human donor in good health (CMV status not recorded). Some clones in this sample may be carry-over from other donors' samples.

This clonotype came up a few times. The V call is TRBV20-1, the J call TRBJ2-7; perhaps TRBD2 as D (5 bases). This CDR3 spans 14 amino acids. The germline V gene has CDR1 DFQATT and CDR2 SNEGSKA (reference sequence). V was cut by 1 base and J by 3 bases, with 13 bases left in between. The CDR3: CSARGRRRGYEQYF. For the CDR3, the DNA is TGCAGTGCTAGAGGTCGGAGGAGAGGCTACGAGCAGTACTTC.

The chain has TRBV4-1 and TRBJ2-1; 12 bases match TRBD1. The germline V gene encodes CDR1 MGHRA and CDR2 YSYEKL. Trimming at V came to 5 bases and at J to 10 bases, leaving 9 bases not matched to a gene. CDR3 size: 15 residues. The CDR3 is CASSGGDRGQWEQFF. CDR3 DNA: TGCGCCAGCAGCGGGGGGGACAGGGGGCAGTGGGAGCAGTTCTTC.

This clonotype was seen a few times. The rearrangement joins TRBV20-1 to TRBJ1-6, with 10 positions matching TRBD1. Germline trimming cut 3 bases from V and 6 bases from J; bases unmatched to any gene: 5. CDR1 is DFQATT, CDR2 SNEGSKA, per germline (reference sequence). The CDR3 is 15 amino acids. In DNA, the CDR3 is TGCAGTGCTAGGACAGGGGGCGTGCTTAATTCACCCCTCCACTTT. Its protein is CSARTGGVLNSPLHF.

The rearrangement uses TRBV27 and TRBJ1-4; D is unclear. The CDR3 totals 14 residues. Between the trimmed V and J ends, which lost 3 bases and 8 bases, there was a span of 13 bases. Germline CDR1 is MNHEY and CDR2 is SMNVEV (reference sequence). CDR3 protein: CASSLDLSGEKLFF. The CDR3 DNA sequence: TGTGCCAGCAGTTTGGACCTATCGGGGGAAAAACTGTTTTTT.

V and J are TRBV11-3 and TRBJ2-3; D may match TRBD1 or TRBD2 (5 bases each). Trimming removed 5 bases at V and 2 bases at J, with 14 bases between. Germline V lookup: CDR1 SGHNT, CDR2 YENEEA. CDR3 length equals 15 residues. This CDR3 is CASSPNAGATDTQYF. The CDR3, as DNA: TGTGCCAGCAGCCCTAATGCCGGGGCCACAGATACGCAGTATTTT.

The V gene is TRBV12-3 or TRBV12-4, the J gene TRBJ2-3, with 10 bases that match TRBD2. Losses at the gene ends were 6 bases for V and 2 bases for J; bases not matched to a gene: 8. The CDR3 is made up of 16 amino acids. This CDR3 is CASSTGLAFYTDTQYF. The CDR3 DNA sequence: TGTGCCAGCAGCACGGGACTAGCGTTTTACACAGATACGCAGTATTTT.

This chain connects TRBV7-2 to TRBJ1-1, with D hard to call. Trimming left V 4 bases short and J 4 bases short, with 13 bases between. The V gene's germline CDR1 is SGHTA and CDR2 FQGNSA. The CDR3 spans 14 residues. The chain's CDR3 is CASSSTAGGTEAFF. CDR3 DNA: TGTGCCAGCAGCTCCACGGCGGGTGGCACTGAAGCTTTCTTT.

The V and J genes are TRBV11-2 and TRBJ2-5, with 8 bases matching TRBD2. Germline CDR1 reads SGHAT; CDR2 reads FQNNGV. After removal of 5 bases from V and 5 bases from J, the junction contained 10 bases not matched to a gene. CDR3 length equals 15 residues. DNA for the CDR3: TGTGCCAGCAGCCTAGGATGGCAGCGGGGGGAGACCCAGTACTTC. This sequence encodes CASSLGWQRGETQYF.

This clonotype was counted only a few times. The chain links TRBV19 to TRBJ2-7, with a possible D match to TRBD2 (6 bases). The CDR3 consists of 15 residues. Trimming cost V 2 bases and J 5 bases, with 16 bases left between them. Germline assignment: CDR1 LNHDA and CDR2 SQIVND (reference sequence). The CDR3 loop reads CASSILFRGFNEQYF. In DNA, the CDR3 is TGTGCCAGTAGTATACTCTTTCGGGGGTTCAACGAGCAGTACTTC.

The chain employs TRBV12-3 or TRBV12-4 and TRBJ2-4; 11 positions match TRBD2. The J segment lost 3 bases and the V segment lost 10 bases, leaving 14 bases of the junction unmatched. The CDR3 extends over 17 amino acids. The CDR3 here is CATALGSGRVDKNIQYF. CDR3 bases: TGTGCCACCGCCCTAGGTAGCGGGAGGGTGGACAAAAACATTCAGTACTTC.

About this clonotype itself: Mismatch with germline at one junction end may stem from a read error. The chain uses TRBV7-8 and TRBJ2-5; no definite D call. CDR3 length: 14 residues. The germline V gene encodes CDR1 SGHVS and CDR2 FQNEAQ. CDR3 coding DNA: TGTGCCAGCAGCCCCCTGGGCTACCACGAGACCCAGTACTTC. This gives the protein CASSPLGYHETQYF.

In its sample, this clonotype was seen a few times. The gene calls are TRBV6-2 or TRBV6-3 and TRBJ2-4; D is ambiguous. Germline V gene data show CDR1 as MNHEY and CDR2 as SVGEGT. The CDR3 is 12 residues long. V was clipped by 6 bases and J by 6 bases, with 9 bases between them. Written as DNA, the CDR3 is TGTGCCAGCAGCTACCCTACAAACATTCAGTACTTC. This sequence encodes CASSYPTNIQYF.

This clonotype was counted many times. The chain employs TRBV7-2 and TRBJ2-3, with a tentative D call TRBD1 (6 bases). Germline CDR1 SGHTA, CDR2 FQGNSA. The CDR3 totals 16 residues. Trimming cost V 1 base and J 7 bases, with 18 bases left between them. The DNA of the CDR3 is TGTGCCAGCAGCTTAGGTCCCAGGGGAATGGTAAATACGCAGTATTTT. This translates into CASSLGPRGMVNTQYF.

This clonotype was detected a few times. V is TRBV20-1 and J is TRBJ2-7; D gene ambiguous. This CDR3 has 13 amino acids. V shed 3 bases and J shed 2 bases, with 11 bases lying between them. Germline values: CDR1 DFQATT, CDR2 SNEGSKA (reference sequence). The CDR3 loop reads CSASVATTYEQYF. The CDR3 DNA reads TGCAGTGCTAGTGTGGCCACTACCTACGAGCAGTACTTC.

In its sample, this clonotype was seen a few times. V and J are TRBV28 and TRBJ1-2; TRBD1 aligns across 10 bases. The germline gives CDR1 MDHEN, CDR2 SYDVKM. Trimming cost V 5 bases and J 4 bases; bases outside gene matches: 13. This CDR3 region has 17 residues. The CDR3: CASSGPGQGIRSYGYTF. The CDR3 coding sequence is TGTGCCAGCAGTGGCCCGGGACAGGGGATCCGTAGCTATGGCTACACCTTC.

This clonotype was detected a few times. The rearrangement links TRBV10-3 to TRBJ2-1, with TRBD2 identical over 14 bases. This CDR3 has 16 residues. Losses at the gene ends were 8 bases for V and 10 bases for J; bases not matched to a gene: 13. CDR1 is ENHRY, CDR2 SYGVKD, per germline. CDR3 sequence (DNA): TGTGCCATCGGAGGGAGGGGACTAGCGGGAGTAGGAGAGCAGTTCTTC. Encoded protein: CAIGGRGLAGVGEQFF.

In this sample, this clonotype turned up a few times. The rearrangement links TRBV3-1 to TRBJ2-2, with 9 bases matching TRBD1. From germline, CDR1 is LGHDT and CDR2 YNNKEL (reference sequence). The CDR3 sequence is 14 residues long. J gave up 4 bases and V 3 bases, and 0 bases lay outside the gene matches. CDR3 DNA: TGTGCCAGCAGCCAGACAGGGGGCACCGGGGAGCTGTTTTTT. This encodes CASSQTGGTGELFF.

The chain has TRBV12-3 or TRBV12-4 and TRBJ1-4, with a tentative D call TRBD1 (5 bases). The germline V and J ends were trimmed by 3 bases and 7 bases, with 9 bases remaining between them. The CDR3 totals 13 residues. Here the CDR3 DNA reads TGTGCCAGCAGTTTGGGGGTTAGTGAAAAACTGTTTTTT. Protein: CASSLGVSEKLFF.

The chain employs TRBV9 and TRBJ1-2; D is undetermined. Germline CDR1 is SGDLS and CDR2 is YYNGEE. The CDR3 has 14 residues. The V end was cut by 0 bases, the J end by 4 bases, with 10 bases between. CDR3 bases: TGTGCCAGCAGCGTAGGGAGGGAGGGCTATGGCTACACCTTC. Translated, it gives CASSVGREGYGYTF.

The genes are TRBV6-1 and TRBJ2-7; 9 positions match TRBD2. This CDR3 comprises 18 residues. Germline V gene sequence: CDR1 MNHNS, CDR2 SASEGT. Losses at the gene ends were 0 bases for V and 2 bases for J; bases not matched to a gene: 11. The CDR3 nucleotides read TGTGCCAGCAGTGAAGCAGGTCGCGGACTAGCGAACACCTACGAGCAGTACTTC. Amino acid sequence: CASSEAGRGLANTYEQYF.

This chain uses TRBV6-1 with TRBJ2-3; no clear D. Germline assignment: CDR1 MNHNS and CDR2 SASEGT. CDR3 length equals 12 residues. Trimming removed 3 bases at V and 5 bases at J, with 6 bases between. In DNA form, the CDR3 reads TGTGCCAGCAGTGATACACAAGATACGCAGTATTTT. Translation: CASSDTQDTQYF.

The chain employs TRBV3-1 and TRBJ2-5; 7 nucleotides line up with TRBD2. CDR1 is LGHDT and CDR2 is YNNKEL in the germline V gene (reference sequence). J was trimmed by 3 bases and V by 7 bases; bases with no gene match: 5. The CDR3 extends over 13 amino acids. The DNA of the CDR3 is TGTGCCAGCATGAGGCTAGCGGAAGAGACCCAGTACTTC. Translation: CASMRLAEETQYF.

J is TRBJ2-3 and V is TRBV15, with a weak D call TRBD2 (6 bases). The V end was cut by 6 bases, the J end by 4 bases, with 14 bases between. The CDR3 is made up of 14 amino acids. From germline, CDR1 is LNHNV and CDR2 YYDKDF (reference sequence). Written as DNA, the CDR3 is TGTGCCACCAGTACTGGGCGGGGATCAGATACGCAGTATTTT. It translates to CATSTGRGSDTQYF. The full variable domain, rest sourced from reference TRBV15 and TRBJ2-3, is DAMVIQNPRYQVTQFGKPVTLSCSQTLNHNVMYWYQQKSSQAPKLLFHYYDKDFNNEADTPDNFQSRRPNTSFCFLDIRSPGLGDTAMYLCATSTGRGSDTQYFGPGTRLTVL.